The next 32 T cell receptor beta chains were all read from a single sample in a study of T-cell reconstitution after alpha-beta-depleted transplantation in children. For TCRbeta, the library was prepared with unique molecular identifiers. TCRdb re-called the PCR reads through MiXCR, storing one row per CDR3 protein. In the table there are over 200,000 distinct CDR3 sequences, around 10% of which are singletons. Source: PBMCs from the stem cell graft donor, taken from the stem cell graft. The receptors come from a human donor who donated a stem cell graft to a child with acute lymphoblastic leukemia.

In this sample, this clonotype turned up many times. This sequence joins TRBV5-1 and TRBJ1-5; 9 nucleotides match TRBD1. CDR1 and CDR2 from the germline V gene are SGHRS and YFSETQ. J was trimmed by 0 bases and V by 3 bases; bases with no gene match: 4. CDR3 length equals 16 residues. In nucleotides, the CDR3 is TGCGCCAGCAGCTGGGGACAGGGCGGTAGCAATCAGCCCCAGCATTTT. Translation gives CASSWGQGGSNQPQHF. The complete variable domain, with remaining parts taken from reference TRBV5-1 and TRBJ1-5, reads KAGVTQTPRYLIKTRGQQVTLSCSPISGHRSVSWYQQTPGQGLQFLFEYFSETQRNKGNFPGRFSGRQFSNSRSEMNVSTLELGDSALYLCASSWGQGGSNQPQHFGDGTRLSIL.

This clonotype appeared many times. The V gene is TRBV5-4, the J gene TRBJ2-1; no clear D. V was trimmed by 3 bases and J by 7 bases, leaving 14 bases between them. This CDR3 spans 14 amino acids. Germline V gene data show CDR1 as SGHNT and CDR2 as YYREEE (reference sequence). As DNA, the CDR3 is TGTGCCAGCAGCTCCTACCGGGCCCCTAATGAGCAGTTCTTC. This codes for CASSSYRAPNEQFF.

This clonotype has just a few counts. The chain combines TRBV7-8 with TRBJ1-2; possible D gene TRBD1, 6 bases. CDR1 and CDR2 from the germline V gene are SGHVS and FQNEAQ. The CDR3 length is 12 residues. V was clipped by 5 bases and J by 8 bases, with 12 bases between them. DNA for the CDR3: TGTGCCAGCAGCCTCAGGGGTGGGGGCTACACCTTC. It encodes CASSLRGGGYTF.

This clonotype was counted between two and nine times. CDR3 region: CASSSRITGLSGYEQYF. CDR3 sequence (DNA): TGCGCCAGCAGTAGTAGGATCACAGGCTTATCGGGCTACGAGCAGTACTTC. This sequence joins TRBV5-1 and TRBJ2-7; maybe TRBD1 (5 bases). Germline V gene data show CDR1 as SGHRS and CDR2 as YFSETQ. V lost 5 bases to trimming and J lost 3 bases, with 24 bases between them. CDR3 length equals 17 residues.

In this sample, this clonotype turned up many times. The junction departs from the called germline gene at one end, perhaps through a read error. This chain links TRBV5-1 with TRBJ1-2; D gene unclear. The CDR3 is 13 residues long. In germline, CDR1 is SGHRS, CDR2 YFSETQ. CDR3 sequence reads: CASSLDLAGFPTF. The CDR3 coding sequence is TGCGCCAGCAGCTTGGATCTGGCCGGTTTCCCGACATTC. Supplemented by reference TRBV5-1 and TRBJ1-2, the full variable domain reads KAGVTQTPRYLIKTRGQQVTLSCSPISGHRSVSWYQQTPGQGLQFLFEYFSETQRNKGNFPGRFSGRQFSNSRSEMNVSTLELGDSALYLCASSLDLAGFPTFGSGTRLTVV.

The rearrangement joins TRBV5-1 to TRBJ2-5; 11 positions agree with TRBD1. The CDR3 covers 15 residues. Germline loops: CDR1 SGHRS, CDR2 YFSETQ. V was pared by 3 bases and J by 4 bases, with 5 bases of the junction left unmatched. CDR3 loop: CASSSDRGRLETQYF. The CDR3 DNA reads TGCGCCAGCAGCTCGGACAGGGGGCGGTTAGAGACCCAGTACTTC.

V is TRBV9 and J is TRBJ1-2, with a weak D call TRBD1 (6 bases). This CDR3 has 14 residues. Germline V CDR1 and CDR2: SGDLS, YYNGEE. With 4 bases removed from V and 7 bases from J, the gap between germline ends came to 17 bases. CDR3 loop: CASSPLDRFPGYTF. The CDR3 DNA sequence: TGTGCCAGCAGCCCTCTCGACAGGTTTCCTGGCTACACCTTC.

V usage is TRBV20-1 and J usage is TRBJ2-1; 9 bases align to TRBD2. The CDR3 covers 18 residues. Germline V gene sequence: CDR1 DFQATT, CDR2 SNEGSKA (reference sequence). The ends lost 0 bases at V and 2 bases at J; junction bases unmatched: 11. The DNA for the CDR3 is TGCAGTGCTAGAGATCGCTGGCTAGCGGGGTTTACCTACAATGAGCAGTTCTTC. The encoded protein is CSARDRWLAGFTYNEQFF.

This clonotype came up a few times. The rearrangement uses TRBV6-5 and TRBJ1-2; D not resolved. Trimming stripped 4 bases from V and 9 bases from J, with 15 bases between. CDR1 is MNHEY and CDR2 is SVGAGI in the germline V gene. The CDR3 runs to 13 residues. DNA for the CDR3: TGTGCCAGCAGTTCCCCCACTGCTGGTCGCTACACCTTC. Protein product: CASSSPTAGRYTF.

This clonotype was recorded at least ten times. J is TRBJ2-7 and V is TRBV25-1; TRBD1 agrees at 8 bases. Per germline, CDR1 MGHDK and CDR2 SYGVNS. CDR3 length equals 15 residues. The V and J ends lost 4 bases and 2 bases, in that order; junction bases with no gene match: 7. The CDR3 is CASSGADRATYEQYF. The CDR3 region has the DNA TGTGCCAGCAGTGGAGCGGACAGGGCAACCTACGAGCAGTACTTC.

The chain joins TRBV12-3 or TRBV12-4 to TRBJ1-2, with TRBD1 matching 12 bases. The CDR3 is 14 residues long. Trimming cost V 2 bases and J 8 bases; bases outside gene matches: 3. The CDR3 coding sequence is TGTGCCAGCAGTTTATGGGACAGGGGGCGAGGCTACACCTTC. Translated, it gives CASSLWDRGRGYTF.

This clonotype was detected many times. The gene calls are TRBV7-9 and TRBJ2-3, with D unresolved. In germline, CDR1 is SEHNR, CDR2 FQNEAQ (reference sequence). The CDR3 spans 12 residues. Trimming stripped 3 bases from V and 2 bases from J, with 3 bases between. In nucleotides, the CDR3 is TGTGCCAGCAGCTTCAACACAGATACGCAGTATTTT. Translated, it gives CASSFNTDTQYF.

This clonotype occurred a few times. V and J are TRBV6-5 and TRBJ2-1; 7 bases agree with TRBD2. CDR1 MNHEY and CDR2 SVGAGI come from the germline V gene. The CDR3 contains 15 residues. The junction had 5 bases not matched to a gene; V was cut back by 2 bases and J by 4 bases. CDR3 loop: CASSYDPGGYNEQFF. The CDR3 nucleotides are TGTGCCAGCAGTTACGACCCGGGGGGTTACAATGAGCAGTTCTTC.

The chain carries TRBV3-1 and TRBJ2-1, with a possible D match to TRBD2 (6 bases). CDR3 length: 14 residues. The V end was cut by 0 bases, the J end by 6 bases, with 9 bases between. Germline CDR1 reads LGHDT; CDR2 reads YNNKEL (reference sequence). In DNA, the CDR3 is TGTGCCAGCAGCCAAGATCCTAGCGTCAATGAGCAGTTCTTC. Residues: CASSQDPSVNEQFF.

This clonotype came up many times. The chain uses TRBV25-1 and TRBJ2-3; 8 bases match TRBD2. Germline CDR1 reads MGHDK; CDR2 reads SYGVNS. The CDR3 runs to 17 residues. The J segment lost 1 base and the V segment lost 3 bases, leaving 9 bases of the junction unmatched. This CDR3 reads CASSDTRGSGGTDTQYF. The CDR3, as DNA: TGTGCCAGCAGTGACACCAGGGGTAGCGGGGGCACAGATACGCAGTATTTT.

The chain combines TRBV5-5 with TRBJ1-4; D ambiguous. Germline CDR1 SGHKS, CDR2 YYEKEE (reference sequence). V lost 5 bases and J 8 bases, leaving 19 bases between the germline ends. The CDR3 is 15 amino acids. Here the CDR3 reads CASSTFGLADEKLFF. In nucleotides, the CDR3 is TGTGCCAGCAGTACCTTTGGGCTGGCGGACGAAAAACTGTTTTTT.

The gene calls are TRBV5-1 and TRBJ1-6; possibly TRBD1 for D (5 bases). From germline, CDR1 is SGHRS and CDR2 YFSETQ. V shed 4 bases and J shed 0 bases, with 8 bases lying between them. CDR3 length: 15 amino acids. The CDR3 coding sequence is TGCGCCAGCAGCACAGGAGGCTCCTATAATTCACCCCTCCACTTT. It codes for CASSTGGSYNSPLHF.

This clonotype came up a few times. The chain links TRBV20-1 to TRBJ1-1, with TRBD1 matching over 7 bases. CDR3 length: 13 residues. Trimming removed 4 bases from V and 4 bases from J; junction bases left unmatched: 6. Germline V lookup: CDR1 DFQATT, CDR2 SNEGSKA (reference sequence). CDR3 in amino acids: CSATMDRSTEAFF. For the CDR3, the DNA is TGCAGTGCTACCATGGACAGGTCCACTGAAGCTTTCTTT.

This clonotype was picked up many times. This chain joins TRBV9 and TRBJ2-3; D remains unclear. CDR1 is SGDLS and CDR2 is YYNGEE in the germline V gene. The V gene lost 3 bases and the J gene lost 1 base, with 9 bases spanning the gap. The CDR3 has 14 amino acids. The CDR3 protein is CASSGPRGTDTQYF. In DNA form, the CDR3 reads TGTGCCAGCAGCGGACCGCGAGGCACAGATACGCAGTATTTT. Full variable domain (missing parts from reference TRBV9 and TRBJ2-3): DSGVTQTPKHLITATGQRVTLRCSPRSGDLSVYWYQQSLDQGLQFLIQYYNGEERAKGNILERFSAQQFPDLHSELNLSSLELGDSALYFCASSGPRGTDTQYFGPGTRLTVL.

This clonotype was seen ten or more times. In DNA, the CDR3 is TGTGCCAGCAGTCCCGGACAGGGGGCGGATGAGCAGTTCTTC. Translation: CASSPGQGADEQFF. The rearrangement links TRBV12-3 or TRBV12-4 to TRBJ2-1, with TRBD1 identical over 11 bases. This CDR3 has 14 amino acids. The V segment lost 5 bases and the J segment 8 bases; nucleotides outside the gene matches: 5.

This clonotype came up a few times. The chain recombines TRBV5-1 with TRBJ2-4; D is ambiguous. The V and J ends lost 4 bases and 8 bases respectively, with 10 bases between them. The CDR3 has 12 residues. Germline V gene lookup returns CDR1 SGHRS and CDR2 YFSETQ. CDR3 coding DNA: TGCGCCAGCAGCGATCCCGATGACATTCAGTACTTC. The encoded protein is CASSDPDDIQYF.

The chain uses TRBV11-2 and TRBJ2-1, with 12 bases aligning to TRBD2. The V and J ends lost 5 bases and 12 bases, in that order; junction bases with no gene match: 11. This CDR3 comprises 15 residues. Germline CDR1 and CDR2: SGHAT and FQNNGV. The CDR3 is CASSRRLAGETRQFF. The DNA for the CDR3 is TGTGCCAGCAGCCGTAGACTAGCGGGGGAAACCCGGCAGTTCTTC.

This clonotype appeared a few times. The chain uses TRBV30 and TRBJ2-7; D is uncertain. V was shortened by 4 bases and J by 0 bases, with 7 bases between the two germline ends. This CDR3 is 12 amino acids long. CDR1 is GTSNPN, CDR2 SVGIG, per germline (reference sequence). The CDR3 region is CAWNGDSYEQYF. In nucleotides, the CDR3 is TGTGCCTGGAACGGCGACTCCTACGAGCAGTACTTC.

The table lists this clonotype with a few counts. The genes are TRBV7-8 and TRBJ2-1; 10 positions match TRBD2. The germline V gene has CDR1 SGHVS and CDR2 FQNEAQ. The CDR3 length is 17 residues. V lost 5 bases and J lost 5; bases outside the gene matches: 12. The CDR3 DNA is TGTGCCAGCAGCCTCCCCAGGAGCGGGGGGGCGGACAATGAGCAGTTCTTC. This gives the protein CASSLPRSGGADNEQFF. Using reference TRBV7-8 and TRBJ2-1 for the parts outside the CDR3, the full variable domain is GAGVSQSPRYKVAKRGQDVALRCDPISGHVSLFWYQQALGQGPEFLTYFQNEAQLDKSGLPSDRFFAERPEGSVSTLKIQRTQQEDSAVYLCASSLPRSGGADNEQFFGPGTRLTVL.

This clonotype was seen repeatedly, ten times or more. This chain connects TRBV5-6 to TRBJ2-3, with 11 bases lining up with TRBD2. Germline V gives CDR1 SGHDT, CDR2 YYEEEE. The CDR3 totals 15 residues. Unmatched junction bases numbered 2, after V lost 5 bases and J lost 0 bases. CDR3 protein: CASSGTSGSTDTQYF. The CDR3 region has the DNA TGTGCCAGCAGTGGGACTAGCGGTAGCACAGATACGCAGTATTTT.

This clonotype was counted a few times. This rearrangement joins TRBV3-1 to TRBJ2-1; D gene ambiguous. With 6 bases removed from V and 5 bases from J, the gap between germline ends came to 11 bases. The CDR3 runs to 13 residues. Germline V gene lookup returns CDR1 LGHDT and CDR2 YNNKEL (reference sequence). CDR3 in amino acids: CASSSNGDNEQFF. CDR3 nucleotide sequence: TGTGCCAGCAGTAGCAACGGCGACAATGAGCAGTTCTTC.

This clonotype was seen ten or more times. The chain couples TRBV20-1 to TRBJ1-4; 10 bases match TRBD1. The V gene end was trimmed by 0 bases and the J gene end by 6 bases; junction bases not matched to a gene: 4. The CDR3 consists of 15 residues. CDR1 and CDR2 from the germline V gene are DFQATT and SNEGSKA (reference sequence). The DNA of the CDR3 is TGCAGTGCTAGAGATACAGGACAGGGGGATGAAAAACTGTTTTTT. Translated: CSARDTGQGDEKLFF.

Many counts were recorded for this clonotype. CDR3 sequence: CASSLRTGGGYYEQYF. DNA for the CDR3: TGTGCCAGCAGCTTACGGACAGGAGGAGGCTACTACGAGCAGTACTTC. V is TRBV7-9 and J is TRBJ2-7; 7 nucleotides match TRBD1. The V gene end was trimmed by 2 bases and the J gene end by 3 bases; junction bases not matched to a gene: 10. Looked up from germline, CDR1 is SEHNR and CDR2 is FQNEAQ (reference sequence). The CDR3 sequence is 16 residues long.

This clonotype was seen repeatedly, ten times or more. The chain uses TRBV6-2 or TRBV6-3 and TRBJ1-1; 7 bases align to TRBD1. Per the germline V gene, CDR1 is MNHEY and CDR2 is SVGEGT. The CDR3 has 14 amino acids. Germline trimming cut 5 bases from V and 2 bases from J; bases unmatched to any gene: 5. For the CDR3, the DNA is TGTGCCAGCAGTGACAGGGTTCGTAACACTGAAGCTTTCTTT. The encoded protein is CASSDRVRNTEAFF.

At least ten counts were recorded for this clonotype. This chain uses TRBV6-2 or TRBV6-3 with TRBJ1-1; D is uncertain. There are 13 residues in the CDR3. V was trimmed by 2 bases and J by 8 bases, leaving 12 bases between them. Germline V gene sequence: CDR1 MNHEY, CDR2 SVGEGT. CDR3 region: CASSYLRQAEAFF. CDR3 in DNA: TGTGCCAGCAGTTACCTACGGCAGGCCGAAGCTTTCTTT.

This clonotype was seen more than once but under ten times. The V and J genes are TRBV6-5 and TRBJ1-2, with 8 positions matching TRBD1. V was pared by 6 bases and J by 3 bases, with 6 bases of the junction left unmatched. There are 14 residues in the CDR3. The germline V gene encodes CDR1 MNHEY and CDR2 SVGAGI. As DNA, the CDR3 is TGTGCCAGCAGCGGGACAGGTTTTGACTATGGCTACACCTTC. It encodes CASSGTGFDYGYTF.

This clonotype was picked up one time. This rearrangement joins TRBV11-1 to TRBJ1-5; 10 nucleotides align to TRBD1. V shed 5 bases and J 2 bases; nucleotides not matched to a gene: 9. Per the germline V gene, CDR1 is SGHAT and CDR2 is FQDESV (reference sequence). The CDR3 sequence is 17 residues long. DNA of the CDR3: TGTGCCAGCAGCAGGGGGACCGGGACAGGGGGCAATCAGCCCCAGCATTTT. It is translated as CASSRGTGTGGNQPQHF.